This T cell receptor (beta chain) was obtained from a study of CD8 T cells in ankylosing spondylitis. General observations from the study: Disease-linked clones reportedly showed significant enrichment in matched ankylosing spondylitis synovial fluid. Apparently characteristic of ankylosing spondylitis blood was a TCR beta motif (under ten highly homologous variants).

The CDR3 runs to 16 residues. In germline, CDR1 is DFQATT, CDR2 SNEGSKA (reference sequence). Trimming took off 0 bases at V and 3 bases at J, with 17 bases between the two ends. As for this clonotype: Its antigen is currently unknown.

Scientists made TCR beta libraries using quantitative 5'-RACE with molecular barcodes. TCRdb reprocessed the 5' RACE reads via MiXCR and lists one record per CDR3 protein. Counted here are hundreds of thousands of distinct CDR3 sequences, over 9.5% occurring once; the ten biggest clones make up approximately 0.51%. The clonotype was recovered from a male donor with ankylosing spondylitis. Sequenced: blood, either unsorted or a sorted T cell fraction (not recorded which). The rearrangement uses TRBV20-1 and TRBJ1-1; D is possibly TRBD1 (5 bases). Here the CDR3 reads CSARDGQRGMDTEAFF. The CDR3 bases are TGCAGTGCTAGAGATGGGCAGCGGGGGATGGACACTGAAGCTTTCTTT.